What follows are 14 T cell receptor beta chains derived from one specimen sequenced in a study of blood T cell repertoires in COVID-19. Generated by immunoSEQ multiplex PCR, the TCRdb table keeps only in-frame clones and is missing some. The table includes some 130,000 clones, around 73% detected once. The sequenced material came from peripheral blood. These receptors all stem from a man aged 55-75 years who had recovered from COVID-19.

The chain links TRBV6-2 or TRBV6-3 to TRBJ1-5; the D is unclear. V lost 2 bases and J lost 4, with 12 bases in between. Germline values: CDR1 MNHEY, CDR2 SVGEGT. CDR3 length: 15 amino acids. The CDR3, as DNA: TGTGCCAGCAGTTACGAGAGGGCTACGAATCAGCCCCAGCATTTT. It specifies CASSYERATNQPQHF.

The V and J genes are TRBV3-1 (or the pseudogene TRBV3-2) and TRBJ2-1; 10 bases fit TRBD1. V shed 4 bases, J shed 8 bases, and the junction held 5 bases outside the gene matches. The CDR3 covers 14 residues. CDR1 LGHDT and CDR2 YNNKEL come from the germline V gene (reference sequence). The chain's CDR3 is CASSPWTGGDEQFF. In DNA, the CDR3 is TGTGCCAGCAGCCCTTGGACAGGGGGGGATGAGCAGTTCTTC.

This clone was observed a single time. The chain uses TRBV19 and TRBJ1-1, with no clear D. Germline CDR1 LNHDA, CDR2 SQIVND (reference sequence). The CDR3 is 11 amino acids. V was trimmed by 9 bases and J by 5 bases, leaving 10 bases between them. As DNA, the CDR3 is TGTGCCAGCGGCGGGAGGACTGAAGCTTTCTTT. It is translated as CASGGRTEAFF.

The chain employs TRBV12-3 or TRBV12-4 and TRBJ1-1; the D is unclear. V shed 5 bases and J shed 1 base, with 2 bases lying between them. There are 11 residues in the CDR3. As DNA, the CDR3 is TGTGCCAGCAGTCGGAACACTGAAGCTTTCTTT. Translation gives CASSRNTEAFF.

The chain links TRBV5-1 to TRBJ1-1; 7 bases align to TRBD1. The CDR3 contains 14 residues. V shed 2 bases, J shed 1 base, and the junction held 2 bases outside the gene matches. CDR1 is SGHRS and CDR2 is YFSETQ in the germline V gene. CDR3 loop: CASSFGQENTEAFF. CDR3 nucleotides: TGCGCCAGCAGCTTTGGACAGGAGAACACTGAAGCTTTCTTT. The entire variable domain, with the rest obtained from reference TRBV5-1 and TRBJ1-1, is as follows: KAGVTQTPRYLIKTRGQQVTLSCSPISGHRSVSWYQQTPGQGLQFLFEYFSETQRNKGNFPGRFSGRQFSNSRSEMNVSTLELGDSALYLCASSFGQENTEAFFGQGTRLTVV.

V usage is TRBV11-2 and J usage is TRBJ2-1; 7 nucleotides agree with TRBD1. V trimming: 4 bases; J trimming: 8 bases; junction bases outside the gene matches: 11. Per germline, CDR1 SGHAT and CDR2 FQNNGV. CDR3 size: 15 residues. CDR3 DNA sequence: TGTGCCAGCAGCTCGAAGGGGGCAGGTAGCGATGAGCAGTTCTTC. It translates to CASSSKGAGSDEQFF.

CDR3: CATSDRLAVRQTQYF. Here the CDR3 DNA reads TGTGCCACCAGTGATCGACTAGCGGTCCGGCAGACCCAGTACTTC. The rearrangement links TRBV24-1 to TRBJ2-5; 9 positions match TRBD2. The CDR3 is 15 residues long. Germline CDR1 and CDR2: KGHDR and SFDVKD. V dropped 3 bases and J dropped 6; count of bases not matched to a gene: 7.

The chain uses TRBV7-3 and TRBJ2-2; D uncertain. The CDR3 totals 14 residues. Trimming cost V 3 bases and J 2 bases, with 7 bases left between them. Germline V gene lookup returns CDR1 SGHTA and CDR2 FQGTGA. The CDR3 region has the DNA TGTGCCAGCAGCTTGGCCGATAACACCGGGGAGCTGTTTTTT. Protein: CASSLADNTGELFF.

This rearrangement joins TRBV3-1 (or the pseudogene TRBV3-2) to TRBJ1-4; maybe TRBD1 (5 bases). Germline values: CDR1 LGHDT, CDR2 YNNKEL (reference sequence). The V end was cut by 3 bases, the J end by 8 bases, with 22 bases between. The CDR3 runs 17 residues. The CDR3 bases are TGTGCCAGCAGCCAGGATCTTCCGGGGATGGGGGGGGAAAAACTGTTTTTT. This encodes CASSQDLPGMGGEKLFF.

The chain uses TRBV11-3 and TRBJ2-5; 8 bases align to TRBD2. The CDR3 extends over 16 amino acids. The junction had 11 bases not matched to a gene; V was cut back by 5 bases and J by 3 bases. Germline values: CDR1 SGHNT, CDR2 YENEEA. CDR3 coding DNA: TGTGCCAGCAGCCCCAGTACGGGAGGGCCGGAAGAGACCCAGTACTTC. Translating gives CASSPSTGGPEETQYF.

V is TRBV5-1 and J is TRBJ1-2; D remains ambiguous. Germline loops: CDR1 SGHRS, CDR2 YFSETQ. V lost 4 bases and J lost 6, with 7 bases in between. This CDR3 region has 11 residues. DNA for the CDR3: TGCGCCAGCAGCCACGGGGATGGCTACACCTTC. It is translated as CASSHGDGYTF.

The chain has TRBV5-1 and TRBJ2-2; 7 bases fit TRBD1. V was pared by 7 bases and J by 6 bases, with 9 bases of the junction left unmatched. The CDR3 is 14 residues long. The germline V gene encodes CDR1 SGHRS and CDR2 YFSETQ. The CDR3, as DNA: TGCGCCAGCGGAGACACAGGGGAATCCGGGGAGCTGTTTTTT. It is translated as CASGDTGESGELFF.

This clone was counted once. V is TRBV25-1 and J is TRBJ2-2; 9 bases are shared with TRBD1. CDR1 is MGHDK, CDR2 SYGVNS, per germline. The V segment lost 3 bases and the J segment 6 bases; nucleotides outside the gene matches: 14. CDR3 length equals 18 residues. As DNA, the CDR3 is TGTGCCAGCAGTGACCCTTTCGAGGGGACAGGGTGGGCCGGGGAGCTGTTTTTT. Translation: CASSDPFEGTGWAGELFF.

The genes are TRBV30 and TRBJ2-7; TRBD1 aligns across 9 bases. CDR3 length equals 15 residues. Germline CDR1 reads GTSNPN; CDR2 reads SVGIG (reference sequence). The trim removed 2 bases at V and 4 bases at J, leaving 9 bases unmatched. This CDR3 is CAWSPPGQGLYEQYF. As DNA, the CDR3 is TGTGCCTGGAGTCCACCGGGACAGGGCTTATACGAGCAGTACTTC.